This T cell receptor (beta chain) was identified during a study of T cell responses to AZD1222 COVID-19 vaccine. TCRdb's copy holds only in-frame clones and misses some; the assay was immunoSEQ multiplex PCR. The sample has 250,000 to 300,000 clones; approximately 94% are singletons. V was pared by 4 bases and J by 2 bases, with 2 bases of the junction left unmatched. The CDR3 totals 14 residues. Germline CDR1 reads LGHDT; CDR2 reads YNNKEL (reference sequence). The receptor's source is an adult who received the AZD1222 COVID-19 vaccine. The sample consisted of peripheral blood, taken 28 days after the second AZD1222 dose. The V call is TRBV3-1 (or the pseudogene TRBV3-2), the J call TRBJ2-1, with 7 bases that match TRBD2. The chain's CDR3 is CASSPGTTYNEQFF. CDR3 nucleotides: TGTGCCAGCAGCCCGGGGACTACCTACAATGAGCAGTTCTTC.